This entry lists 16 T cell receptor beta chains sequenced from one sample in a study of OX40 agonist ivuxolimab in advanced cancers. Libraries were prepared by immunoSEQ multiplex PCR; TCRdb keeps only in-frame clonotypes and omits some of them. Here the sample spans approximately 66,000 clones, roughly four fifths being singletons. The starting material was CD4+ or CD8+ T cells sorted from blood, obtained in a trial of the OX40 agonist ivuxolimab. All receptors derive from an adult with an advanced solid tumor such as melanoma, head and neck, liver or kidney cancer.

The V call is TRBV28, the J call TRBJ1-4; 7 bases agree with TRBD1. The CDR3 is made up of 14 amino acids. The V gene end was trimmed by 4 bases and the J gene end by 5 bases; junction bases not matched to a gene: 4. Germline CDR1 and CDR2: MDHEN and SYDVKM. The CDR3 is CASSSQGGNEKLFF. The CDR3, as DNA: TGTGCCAGCAGTTCCCAGGGGGGCAATGAAAAACTGTTTTTT.

The table lists this clone with a few counts. For the CDR3, the DNA is TGTGCCAGCAGTTCCGCGCAAGGGGGGCCCTACGAGCAGTACTTC. It encodes CASSSAQGGPYEQYF. The chain has TRBV27 and TRBJ2-7; D might be TRBD1 or TRBD2, each matching 6 bases. Trimming shortened V by 4 bases and J by 2 bases, and 15 bases separated the two germline ends. Per the germline V gene, CDR1 is MNHEY and CDR2 is SMNVEV (reference sequence). The CDR3 is made up of 15 amino acids.

The V gene is TRBV18, the J gene TRBJ2-2; the D call may be TRBD1 or TRBD2 (5 bases each). The germline CDR1 and CDR2 sequences are KGHSH and LQKENI. The CDR3 is 15 residues long. Trimming pared 4 bases from V and 1 base from J, leaving 10 bases between. The CDR3 coding sequence is TGTGCCAGCTCACTGGGACCGCTGAACACCGGGGAGCTGTTTTTT. Protein sequence: CASSLGPLNTGELFF.

This clone was recorded only once. J is TRBJ2-3 and V is TRBV6-9; possible D gene TRBD2, 7 bases. Germline V lookup: CDR1 MNHGY, CDR2 SVAAGI. The CDR3 has 15 residues. V was cut by 10 bases and J by 4 bases, with 21 bases left in between. CDR3 DNA: TGTGCCAACAACGGGGGGCAAAGAGGCGCAGATACGCAGTATTTT. This gives the protein CANNGGQRGADTQYF.

The chain joins TRBV6-5 to TRBJ2-7, with TRBD2 as a possible D gene (6 bases). This CDR3 has 16 residues. Germline CDR1 reads MNHEY; CDR2 reads SVGAGI. The V gene lost 0 bases and the J gene lost 1 base, with 13 bases spanning the gap. Written as DNA, the CDR3 is TGTGCCAGCAGTTACTCCCCGGGACTGGGATCCTACGAGCAGTACTTC. Protein: CASSYSPGLGSYEQYF.

The chain's CDR3 is CASSVGQGNGYTF. Here the CDR3 DNA reads TGTGCCAGCAGTGTTGGTCAGGGGAACGGCTACACCTTC. V is TRBV2 and J is TRBJ1-2; TRBD1 is a possible D gene (6 bases). CDR1 is SNHLY and CDR2 is FYNNEI in the germline V gene. Trimming stripped 4 bases from V and 8 bases from J, with 14 bases between. CDR3 length: 13 residues.

This chain links TRBV9 with TRBJ2-2; D is perhaps TRBD1 or TRBD2 (5 bases each). Trimming shortened V by 3 bases and J by 9 bases, and 9 bases separated the two germline ends. Per germline, CDR1 SGDLS and CDR2 YYNGEE. The CDR3 extends over 12 amino acids. The CDR3 region is CASSGGVRELFF. The CDR3, as DNA: TGTGCCAGCAGCGGAGGGGTACGGGAGCTGTTTTTT.

The V gene is TRBV7-2, the J gene TRBJ1-5; 9 nucleotides match TRBD1. After removal of 8 bases from V and 5 bases from J, the junction contained 4 bases not matched to a gene. CDR3 size: 13 residues. The germline gives CDR1 SGHTA, CDR2 FQGNSA. DNA of the CDR3: TGTGCCAGCTCGGGACAGGGCGATCAGCCCCAGCATTTT. Its protein is CASSGQGDQPQHF.

The J gene is TRBJ2-5, the V gene TRBV2; 9 positions agree with TRBD1. This CDR3 comprises 14 residues. The germline gives CDR1 SNHLY, CDR2 FYNNEI. Unmatched junction bases numbered 6, after V lost 6 bases and J lost 4 bases. The CDR3, as DNA: TGTGCCAGCAGGGAGGACAGGGGAGGAGAGACCCAGTACTTC. It is translated as CASREDRGGETQYF.

A word on this clone: Other nucleotide sequences from this sample produce the same CDR3. The V and J genes are TRBV28 and TRBJ2-7; 7 nucleotides agree with TRBD1. CDR1 and CDR2 from the germline V gene are MDHEN and SYDVKM. The CDR3 has 13 amino acids. V shed 5 bases, J shed 3 bases, and the junction held 4 bases outside the gene matches. The CDR3 DNA sequence: TGTGCCAGCAGTCCCGGGACAGACTACGAGCAGTACTTC. The encoded protein is CASSPGTDYEQYF.

The rearrangement links TRBV5-1 to TRBJ2-5; 11 nucleotides align to TRBD1. The germline gives CDR1 SGHRS, CDR2 YFSETQ. The CDR3 totals 15 residues. The junction had 4 bases not matched to a gene; V was cut back by 3 bases and J by 3 bases. The CDR3 protein is CASSSRTGGEETQYF. Written as DNA, the CDR3 is TGCGCCAGCAGCTCAAGGACAGGGGGCGAAGAGACCCAGTACTTC.

This clone was seen a handful of times. J is TRBJ1-1 and V is TRBV7-9; D might be TRBD1 (5 bases). This CDR3 is built from 11 residues. Germline-derived CDR1 and CDR2 are SEHNR and FQNEAQ (reference sequence). The V end lost 1 base, the J end lost 11 bases, and 8 bases lay between the germline ends. CDR3: CASSLEGLAFF. In DNA form, the CDR3 reads TGTGCCAGCAGCTTAGAGGGGCTGGCTTTCTTT. Supplemented by reference TRBV7-9 and TRBJ1-1, the full variable domain reads DTGVSQNPRHKITKRGQNVTFRCDPISEHNRLYWYRQTLGQGPEFLTYFQNEAQLEKSRLLSDRFSAERPKGSFSTLEIQRTEQGDSAMYLCASSLEGLAFFGQGTRLTVV.

The rearrangement links TRBV9 to TRBJ1-6; a weak D match, TRBD1 (5 bases). Germline-derived CDR1 and CDR2 are SGDLS and YYNGEE. The CDR3 loop spans 15 amino acids. The V end lost 2 bases, the J end lost 7 bases, and 13 bases lay between the germline ends. DNA for the CDR3: TGTGCCAGCAGCGTTGCACAGGTGGGGAATTCACCCCTCCACTTT. Its translation: CASSVAQVGNSPLHF. The whole variable domain, remainder taken from reference TRBV9 and TRBJ1-6, is DSGVTQTPKHLITATGQRVTLRCSPRSGDLSVYWYQQSLDQGLQFLIQYYNGEERAKGNILERFSAQQFPDLHSELNLSSLELGDSALYFCASSVAQVGNSPLHFGNGTRLTVT.

The chain couples TRBV11-3 to TRBJ2-1; D not resolved. There are 11 residues in the CDR3. V lost 0 bases, J lost 6 bases, and 0 bases lay in between. Germline V lookup: CDR1 SGHNT, CDR2 YENEEA. The CDR3 nucleotides are TGTGCCAGCAGCTTAGACAATGAGCAGTTCTTC. Residues: CASSLDNEQFF.

The V gene is TRBV18, the J gene TRBJ1-1, with D possibly being TRBD1 (5 bases). The ends were cut back, 4 bases at V and 1 base at J, with 7 bases in the middle. CDR1 is KGHSH and CDR2 is LQKENI in the germline V gene. CDR3 size: 13 residues. The CDR3 loop is CASSQGTNTEAFF. The CDR3 DNA is TGTGCCAGCTCACAGGGGACGAACACTGAAGCTTTCTTT.

This clone was counted only a few times. This chain uses TRBV11-3 with TRBJ2-7, with 10 bases that match TRBD1. V lost 8 bases, J lost 3 bases, and 7 bases stayed unmatched. This CDR3 contains 14 residues. Germline V CDR1 and CDR2: SGHNT, YENEEA. CDR3 protein: CASSPGQGNYEQYF. The CDR3, as DNA: TGTGCCAGCTCCCCGGGACAGGGGAACTACGAGCAGTACTTC.